This entry lists 10 T cell receptor beta chains sequenced from one sample in a study of T cell repertoires and HLA-DP antigens. TCRdb keeps only in-frame clones here, not all; method: immunoSEQ multiplex PCR. The sample contains about 89,000 clones, 86% of which appear only once. The antigens for these receptors are not known. Sequencing was done on a sample of CD4+ T cells from PBMCs. The source of these receptors is a man in his fifties or sixties in good health and CMV-seronegative.

This clone was recorded many times. This chain joins TRBV10-1 and TRBJ2-2; D may be TRBD2 (6 bases). The CDR3 contains 12 residues. Trimming removed 4 bases from V and 6 bases from J, with 6 bases in between. The germline CDR1 and CDR2 sequences are WNHNN and SYGVQD (reference sequence). CDR3 region: CASSGGAGELFF. CDR3 coding DNA: TGCGCCAGCAGTGGGGGGGCCGGGGAGCTGTTTTTT.

Remarks on this clone: At the DNA level, this CDR3 is encoded by other sequences in the same sample as well. This chain uses TRBV20-1 with TRBJ2-7; D remains unclear. This CDR3 is built from 10 residues. The germline V gene has CDR1 DFQATT and CDR2 SNEGSKA (reference sequence). V lost 5 bases, J lost 1 base, and 3 bases lay in between. The CDR3 DNA sequence: TGCAGTGCTCTGTCCTACGAGCAGTACTTC. Amino acid sequence: CSALSYEQYF.

The V call is TRBV12-5, the J call TRBJ2-3; 13 bases line up with TRBD2. The length of the CDR3 is 17 residues. Germline V CDR1 and CDR2: LGHNT, FRNRAP. V dropped 2 bases and J dropped 4; count of bases not matched to a gene: 6. CDR3 bases: TGTGCTAGTGGTTTGCCTACTAGCGGGAGGGCTGCAGATACGCAGTATTTT. Its translation: CASGLPTSGRAADTQYF.

J is TRBJ1-6 and V is TRBV6-6; 7 nucleotides match TRBD1. In germline, CDR1 is MNHNY, CDR2 SVGAGI (reference sequence). With V trimmed by 4 bases and J by 6 bases, 6 bases remained unmatched. CDR3 size: 15 residues. CDR3 residues: CASSSGTATNSPLHF. CDR3 coding DNA: TGTGCCAGCAGTTCTGGGACAGCCACTAATTCACCCCTCCACTTT.

The chain links TRBV23-1 to TRBJ1-2; a possible D gene is TRBD1 (6 bases). TRBV23-1 falls under the ORF class, with uncertain function. CDR3 length equals 15 residues. The ends were cut back, 0 bases at V and 4 bases at J, with 12 bases in the middle. The CDR3 bases are TGCGCCAGCAGTCAATCCGTCAGGGGCCCCTATGGCTACACCTTC. Translation gives CASSQSVRGPYGYTF.

This chain links TRBV6-6 with TRBJ2-5; 10 bases align to TRBD1. V lost 4 bases, J lost 4 bases, and 3 bases stayed unmatched. CDR3 length: 14 residues. Per germline, CDR1 MNHNY and CDR2 SVGAGI (reference sequence). CDR3 sequence: CASSSTGGRETQYF. CDR3 coding DNA: TGTGCCAGCAGTTCGACAGGGGGCCGAGAGACCCAGTACTTC.

V gene TRBV4-2 combines with J gene TRBJ2-3, with 9 bases lining up with TRBD2. V shed 5 bases and J 2 bases; nucleotides not matched to a gene: 5. The CDR3 runs to 15 residues. The germline CDR1 and CDR2 sequences are LGHNA and YNFKEQ. Written as DNA, the CDR3 is TGTGCCAGCAGCAGGGCGGGGGGGAACACAGATACGCAGTATTTT. It yields the protein CASSRAGGNTDTQYF.

This chain connects TRBV18 to TRBJ1-1; D unresolved. The germline V gene encodes CDR1 KGHSH and CDR2 LQKENI. V lost 3 bases to trimming and J lost 0 bases, with 8 bases between them. The CDR3 covers 14 residues. DNA for the CDR3: TGTGCCAGCTCACCGCTGTCGATGAACACTGAAGCTTTCTTT. This gives the protein CASSPLSMNTEAFF.

The V gene is TRBV4-3, the J gene TRBJ1-1; D might be TRBD1 (5 bases). Germline-derived CDR1 and CDR2 are LGHNA and YSLEER. Trimming removed 2 bases at V and 4 bases at J, with 8 bases between. This CDR3 is built from 13 residues. CDR3 sequence (DNA): TGCGCCAGCAGCCAAAGGGGTCGCACTGAAGCTTTCTTT. Its translation is CASSQRGRTEAFF.

The count of this clone is one. The chain carries TRBV11-2 and TRBJ2-5, with 7 bases fitting TRBD1. With V trimmed by 6 bases and J by 3 bases, 7 bases remained unmatched. CDR3 length: 14 amino acids. Germline V gene sequence: CDR1 SGHAT, CDR2 FQNNGV. DNA of the CDR3: TGTGCCAGCAGTCCTCCCGACAGGGAAGAGACCCAGTACTTC. Residues: CASSPPDREETQYF.